Following are 17 T cell receptor beta chains from one sample sequenced in a study of monozygotic twins with cystic fibrosis. TCRdb's table, derived via immunoSEQ multiplex PCR, lists solely in-frame clones and lacks some. The sample has roughly 11,000 clones, 70% to 90% seen once. Sequencing was carried out using blood. These receptors came from a man younger than 35 with cystic fibrosis.

The genes are TRBV7-2 and TRBJ2-1; TRBD1 might be the D (6 bases). The CDR3 spans 12 residues. From germline, CDR1 is SGHTA and CDR2 FQGNSA. V was pared by 4 bases and J by 11 bases, with 12 bases between. CDR3 region: CASSSNRVKQFF. CDR3 bases: TGTGCCAGCAGCTCCAACAGGGTCAAGCAGTTCTTC.

The J gene is TRBJ2-1, the V gene TRBV19; TRBD2 matches 8 bases. Trimming removed 3 bases from V and 1 base from J; junction bases left unmatched: 8. The CDR3 runs to 17 residues. The germline CDR1 and CDR2 sequences are LNHDA and SQIVND (reference sequence). CDR3 DNA: TGTGCCAGTAGTATTGCGGGGGGCATGGGTTCCTACAATGAGCAGTTCTTC. Residues: CASSIAGGMGSYNEQFF.

This clone was counted between two and nine times. The chain employs TRBV7-3 and TRBJ1-2; D gene uncertain. Germline CDR1 and CDR2: SGHTA and FQGTGA. This CDR3 has 15 amino acids. The V gene lost 2 bases and the J gene lost 5 bases, with 15 bases spanning the gap. This chain's CDR3 is CASSLDSRTRYGYTF. Written as DNA, the CDR3 is TGTGCCAGCAGCTTAGATAGTAGGACGAGGTATGGCTACACCTTC.

The chain has TRBV5-1 and TRBJ1-1; a possible D gene is TRBD1 (5 bases). The CDR3 consists of 15 residues. Germline assignment: CDR1 SGHRS and CDR2 YFSETQ. The V end lost 3 bases, the J end lost 0 bases, and 12 bases lay between the germline ends. The CDR3 region has the DNA TGCGCCAGCAGCTGGGACGGGAGAATGAACACTGAAGCTTTCTTT. It codes for CASSWDGRMNTEAFF.

The rearrangement joins TRBV14 to TRBJ1-1; D call uncertain. The V end was cut by 1 base, the J end by 8 bases, with 14 bases between. Germline lookup yields CDR1 SGHDN and CDR2 FVKESK. This CDR3 region has 14 residues. CDR3 DNA sequence: TGTGCCAGCAGCCAAGTAGCGGGTCGGACCGAAGCTTTCTTT. The encoded protein is CASSQVAGRTEAFF.

The chain combines TRBV6-1 with TRBJ2-5; D is possibly TRBD1 (5 bases). The germline V and J ends were trimmed by 4 bases and 2 bases, with 14 bases remaining between them. The V gene's germline CDR1 is MNHNS and CDR2 SASEGT. CDR3 size: 15 residues. DNA of the CDR3: TGTGCCAGCAGTGCGACAGTAACACGTCAAGAGACCCAGTACTTC. It codes for CASSATVTRQETQYF.

The count of this clone is one. The CDR3 nucleotides read TGTGCCAGCAGTGTGGGGGGGACAGGGCGTTACGAGCAGTACTTC. It translates to CASSVGGTGRYEQYF. The rearrangement joins TRBV2 to TRBJ2-7; 9 nucleotides line up with TRBD1. The CDR3 sequence is 15 residues long. The germline CDR1 and CDR2 sequences are SNHLY and FYNNEI. The J segment lost 4 bases and the V segment lost 4 bases, leaving 8 bases of the junction unmatched.

The chain is built from TRBV7-9 and TRBJ1-4, with a possible D match to TRBD1 (6 bases). The germline gives CDR1 SEHNR, CDR2 FQNEAQ (reference sequence). The V end lost 5 bases, the J end lost 0 bases, and 19 bases lay between the germline ends. The CDR3 extends over 18 amino acids. CDR3 bases: TGTGCCAGCAGCAGAAGATCGGACAGCTTTCCAACTAATGAAAAACTGTTTTTT. Amino acids: CASSRRSDSFPTNEKLFF.

The chain is built from TRBV23-1 and TRBJ1-1; 9 nucleotides agree with TRBD1. TRBV23-1 is an ORF, with its function uncertain. This CDR3 has 18 residues. After removal of 0 bases from V and 0 bases from J, the junction contained 8 bases not matched to a gene. The CDR3 sequence: CASSQSVPGQGLNTEAFF. CDR3 in DNA: TGCGCCAGCAGTCAATCGGTCCCGGGACAGGGCCTGAACACTGAAGCTTTCTTT.

The CDR3 DNA reads TGTGCCAGCAGATCACCCTACGAGCAGTACTTC. Its protein is CASRSPYEQYF. The chain combines TRBV6-1 with TRBJ2-7; no clear D gene. Germline CDR1 reads MNHNS; CDR2 reads SASEGT. CDR3 length: 11 amino acids. Trimming took 6 bases from V and 2 from J, leaving 5 bases between them.

This clone showed up just once. The chain combines TRBV5-8 with TRBJ2-7; D is uncertain. The CDR3 spans 14 residues. Germline V gene sequence: CDR1 SGHTS, CDR2 YDEGEE. With 1 base removed from V and 3 bases from J, the gap between germline ends came to 11 bases. For the CDR3, the DNA is TGTGCCAGCAGCTTGAGGCAGGTAGTCTACGAGCAGTACTTC. Protein sequence: CASSLRQVVYEQYF.

V usage is TRBV9 and J usage is TRBJ1-2, with a tentative D call TRBD1 (5 bases). V lost 0 bases and J 0 bases, leaving 9 bases between the germline ends. Looked up from germline, CDR1 is SGDLS and CDR2 is YYNGEE. The CDR3 has 15 residues. The CDR3 DNA sequence: TGTGCCAGCAGCGTAGGGACGGGGCCTAACTATGGCTACACCTTC. Translation gives CASSVGTGPNYGYTF.

The V call is TRBV7-9, the J call TRBJ2-5; D not certain. The germline CDR1 and CDR2 sequences are SEHNR and FQNEAQ (reference sequence). CDR3 size: 13 residues. Trimming stripped 0 bases from V and 4 bases from J, with 6 bases between. CDR3 sequence: CASSLAGVETQYF. CDR3 nucleotide sequence: TGTGCCAGCAGCTTAGCTGGGGTAGAGACCCAGTACTTC.

Only one count was recorded for this clone. The J gene is TRBJ1-5, the V gene TRBV19; D unclear. Trimming stripped 11 bases from V and 1 base from J, with 12 bases between. The CDR3 sequence is 13 residues long. Germline lookup yields CDR1 LNHDA and CDR2 SQIVND (reference sequence). The CDR3 region is CAASGRSNQPQHF. The CDR3 nucleotides read TGTGCCGCCTCCGGACGGAGCAATCAGCCCCAGCATTTT.

CDR3 in DNA: TGTGCCAGTAGTATTTTAAGGACGGAAAACACAGATACGCAGTATTTT. It codes for CASSILRTENTDTQYF. The rearrangement links TRBV19 to TRBJ2-3; D call uncertain. This CDR3 region has 16 residues. Per germline, CDR1 LNHDA and CDR2 SQIVND (reference sequence). The V end was cut by 3 bases, the J end by 2 bases, with 15 bases between.

V is TRBV2 and J is TRBJ2-1, with a weak D call TRBD1 (5 bases). V lost 6 bases, J lost 5 bases, and 8 bases lay in between. Germline V gives CDR1 SNHLY, CDR2 FYNNEI. The CDR3 contains 12 residues. The CDR3 DNA is TGTGCCAGCAGGGACAACCACAATGAGCAGTTCTTC. It specifies CASRDNHNEQFF.

The gene calls are TRBV2 and TRBJ1-2; TRBD1 might be the D (5 bases). CDR1 SNHLY and CDR2 FYNNEI come from the germline V gene. Trimming cost V 0 bases and J 4 bases, with 9 bases left between them. The CDR3 has 14 amino acids. The CDR3 loop is CASSEASGSYGYTF. The CDR3 DNA is TGTGCCAGCAGTGAAGCGTCAGGGTCCTATGGCTACACCTTC.